The T cell receptor (beta chain) described here comes from a study of early T cells in non-severe SARS-CoV-2 infection. Study-level background: Sequencing input comprised bulk RNA from unsorted whole blood; chain pairing was not available. Whole-study findings and limits: VDJdb-based annotation leaned toward anti-spike CD8 responses and missed private and CD4 specificities.

This clonotype was counted at least ten times. Its antigen is undetermined. The library protocol tagged individual cDNA molecules with unique molecular identifiers. TCRdb fed the 5' RACE reads into MiXCR, producing one record per CDR3 protein. The sample has more than 65,000 distinct CDR3 sequences, approximately 13% seen once. This clonotype was obtained from an adult who was a healthcare worker with PCR-confirmed SARS-CoV-2 infection or an uninfected control (not recorded which). Source material: whole blood.

The CDR3 here is CASSTPFGGSYEQFF. The CDR3 nucleotides are TGTGCCAGCAGTACCCCGTTCGGGGGATCGTATGAGCAGTTCTTC. The genes are TRBV6-5 and TRBJ2-1; perhaps TRBD2 as D (6 bases). There are 15 residues in the CDR3. Germline CDR1 and CDR2: MNHEY and SVGAGI. Trimming took off 5 bases at V and 8 bases at J, with 19 bases between the two ends.